This T cell receptor (beta chain) was sequenced during a study of T cell responses to AZD1222 COVID-19 vaccine. Sequencing used immunoSEQ multiplex PCR; TCRdb keeps in-frame clones, though not all of them. The table records about 100,000 clones, about 85% of them present only once. Study-level findings and limits: Baseline seropositives among AZD1222 recipients totaled only 5 to 7. Donors were mostly white British, more females; clonal diversity possibly underestimated. In all cases, repertoires were sampled only after the peak T cell response.

On this clone: Its antigen remains unknown.

This CDR3 has 16 residues. J gave up 3 bases and V 1 base, and 6 bases lay outside the gene matches. Germline V CDR1 and CDR2: MGHDK, SYGVNS. This chain joins TRBV25-1 and TRBJ2-7; the match to TRBD1 covers 10 bases. This sample comprised peripheral blood, obtained 28 days after the second AZD1222 dose. This sequence originates from an adult who received the AZD1222 COVID-19 vaccine. Written as DNA, the CDR3 is TGTGCCAGCAGTGAATCCCCGGGGACAGGGGACTACGAGCAGTACTTC. Translation: CASSESPGTGDYEQYF.